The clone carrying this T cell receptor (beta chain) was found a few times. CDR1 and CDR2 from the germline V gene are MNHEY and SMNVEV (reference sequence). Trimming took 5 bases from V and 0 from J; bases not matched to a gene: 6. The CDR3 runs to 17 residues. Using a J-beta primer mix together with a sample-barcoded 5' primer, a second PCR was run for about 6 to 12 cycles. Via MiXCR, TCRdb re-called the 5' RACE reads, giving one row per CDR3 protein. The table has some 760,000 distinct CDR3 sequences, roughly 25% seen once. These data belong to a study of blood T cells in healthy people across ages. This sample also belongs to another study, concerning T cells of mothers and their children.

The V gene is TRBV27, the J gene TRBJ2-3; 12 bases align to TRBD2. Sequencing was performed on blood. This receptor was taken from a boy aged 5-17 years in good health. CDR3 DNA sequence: TGTGCCAGCAGTGCGGCTAGCGGGAGGGTGAGCACAGATACGCAGTATTTT. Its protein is CASSAASGRVSTDTQYF.